A selection of T cell receptor beta chains follows, all from one sample in a study of patients with pleural tuberculosis. TCRdb re-derived calls from the reads in MiXCR, one entry per CDR3 protein. The top ten clones hold 15% to 20% of a sample with under 65,000 distinct CDR3 sequences, 6% to 8% of them seen once. The receptors here all came from a human donor with pleural tuberculosis. Each CDR3 is given with its conserved first and last residue. Each record gives: D gene, clone size, V gene, J gene, CDR3 DNA, CDR3 protein. D genes are given only for firm matches. A clone size is listed for some rows: how often the clone was seen (once, few, many), or a class if it is expanded.

TRBD1	.	TRBV29-1	TRBJ1-3	TGCAGCGTTGAGACAGGGAATGAAAACACCATATATTTT	CSVETGNENTIYF
.	many	TRBV11-2	TRBJ2-5	TGTGCCAGCAGCTTAGCTCTGTACCAAGAGACCCAGTACTTC	CASSLALYQETQYF
.	many	TRBV6-1	TRBJ2-2	TGTGCCAGCAGTGGGGGACAAGGAGTCACCGGGGAGCTGTTTTTT	CASSGGQGVTGELFF
TRBD1	many	TRBV15	TRBJ1-2	TGTGCCACCAGTACCGACAGGGCCGGATCTGGCTACACCTTC	CATSTDRAGSGYTF
TRBD1	many	TRBV11-2	TRBJ1-2	TGTGCCAGCAGCTCCACCGGGACAGGCATTTCGGGCTACACCTTC	CASSSTGTGISGYTF
.	many	TRBV5-1	TRBJ1-5	TGCGCCAGCAGCTTGGGGACTGGCAATCAGCCCCAGCATTTT	CASSLGTGNQPQHF
.	many	TRBV5-4	TRBJ1-2	TGTGCCAGCAGCTTGGGGCTTGTCAACTATGGCTACACCTTC	CASSLGLVNYGYTF
.	many	TRBV27	TRBJ1-6	TGTGCCAGCAGTTTACGGACACCCAATTCACCCCTCCACTTT	CASSLRTPNSPLHF
.	many	TRBV24-1	TRBJ1-2	TGTGCCACCAGTGATTTGCGGACAGATAAAGGCTACACCTTC	CATSDLRTDKGYTF
.	few	TRBV19	TRBJ2-3	TGTGCCAGTAGTATAGCTGCGGGCCCAGATACGCAGTATTTT	CASSIAAGPDTQYF
.	many	TRBV24-1	TRBJ2-3	TGTGCCACCAGTGATTTGGAAAGCACAGATACGCAGTATTTT	CATSDLESTDTQYF
.	many	TRBV5-1	TRBJ1-6	TGCGCCAGCAGCTTGGACGGGCGGGTTTCACCCCTCCACTTT	CASSLDGRVSPLHF
.	many	TRBV2	TRBJ1-6	TGTGCCAGCGATGAAGTTGGCGGACTTTCACCCCTCCACTTT	CASDEVGGLSPLHF
.	.	TRBV11-2	TRBJ2-5	TGTGCCAGCAGCTTAGGTTATTCAGTGGAGACCCAGTACTTC	CASSLGYSVETQYF
.	many	TRBV27	TRBJ1-2	TGTGCCAGCAGTTGGCAGGGAAGAAGCGGCTACACCTTC	CASSWQGRSGYTF
TRBD2	many	TRBV18	TRBJ2-7	TGTGCCAGCTCACCACGGGGGGGCGAGCAGTACTTC	CASSPRGGEQYF
.	many	TRBV28	TRBJ2-7	TGTGCCAGCAAGGAGGGAGAAAGCTACGAGCAGTACTTC	CASKEGESYEQYF
TRBD1	many	TRBV4-2	TRBJ1-1	TGTGCCAGCAGCCCGGGACAGGGGCCTCACACTGAAGCTTTCTTT	CASSPGQGPHTEAFF
.	.	TRBV19	TRBJ2-1	TGTGCCAGTAGTATAGGAATACGGGGGAGCTCCTACAATGAGCAGTTCTTC	CASSIGIRGSSYNEQFF
.	.	TRBV29-1	TRBJ2-5	TGCAGCGTTGGGACAGCCCAAGAGACCCAGTACTTC	CSVGTAQETQYF
TRBD2	few	TRBV19	TRBJ2-3	TGTGCCAGTAGTACAGCGGGAGGCACAGATACGCAGTATTTT	CASSTAGGTDTQYF
TRBD1	many	TRBV28	TRBJ1-2	TGTGCCAGCAGCCAGACAGGGAGCGGCTACACCTTC	CASSQTGSGYTF
.	many	TRBV28	TRBJ2-7	TGTGCCAGCAGTCAACAACTAGCCTACGAGCAGTACTTC	CASSQQLAYEQYF
.	many	TRBV28	TRBJ1-2	TGTGCCAGCAGTTTTTTAAAGTGGAACTATGGCTACACCTTC	CASSFLKWNYGYTF
TRBD1	many	TRBV27	TRBJ1-2	TGTGCCAGCAGTTTAACAGGGGGTTGGGGCTACACCTTC	CASSLTGGWGYTF
TRBD1	many	TRBV12-3/TRBV12-4	TRBJ1-3	TGTGCCAGCAGGGGGACAGCCCTAACTGGAAACACCATATATTTT	CASRGTALTGNTIYF